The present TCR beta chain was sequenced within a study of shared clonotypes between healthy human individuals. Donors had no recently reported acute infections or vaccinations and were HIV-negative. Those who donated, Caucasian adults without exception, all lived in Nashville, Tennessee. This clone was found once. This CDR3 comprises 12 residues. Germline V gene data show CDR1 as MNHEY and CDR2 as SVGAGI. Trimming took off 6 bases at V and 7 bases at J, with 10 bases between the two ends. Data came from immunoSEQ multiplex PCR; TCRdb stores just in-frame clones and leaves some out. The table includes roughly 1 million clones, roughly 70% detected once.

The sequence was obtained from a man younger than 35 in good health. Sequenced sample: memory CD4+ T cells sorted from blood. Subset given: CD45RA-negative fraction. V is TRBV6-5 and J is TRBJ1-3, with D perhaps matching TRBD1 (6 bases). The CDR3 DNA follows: TGTGCCAGCAGAAACAGGGCTAACACCATATATTTT. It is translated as CASRNRANTIYF.